One and the same sample provided the 16 T cell receptor beta chains below, sequenced in a study of cytomegalovirus exposure and HLA in healthy donors. PCR involved 60 Vbeta and 13 Jbeta primers. Measured with immunoSEQ multiplex PCR; TCRdb has only the in-frame clones, and not every one. The table has fewer than 200,000 clones, 82% seen once; the top ten hold 1.5%. Specimen: PBMCs. The receptor set was obtained from a male donor in good health and CMV-seronegative.

This clone was seen a few times. This chain joins TRBV27 and TRBJ2-7; 9 bases fit TRBD1. The CDR3 extends over 16 amino acids. J was trimmed by 3 bases and V by 4 bases; bases with no gene match: 10. CDR1 and CDR2 from the germline V gene are MNHEY and SMNVEV (reference sequence). This chain's CDR3 is CASSSGTGIRNYEQYF. The CDR3 DNA follows: TGTGCCAGCAGTTCCGGGACAGGGATTAGGAACTACGAGCAGTACTTC.

This chain uses TRBV6-4 with TRBJ1-5; a weak D match, TRBD1 (6 bases). V was shortened by 8 bases and J by 2 bases, with 16 bases between the two germline ends. Per the germline V gene, CDR1 is MRHNA and CDR2 is SNTAGT. The CDR3 is 15 amino acids. The CDR3 sequence is CASRATPGGNQPQHF. CDR3 in DNA: TGTGCCAGCCGAGCTACGCCAGGGGGCAATCAGCCCCAGCATTTT.

The chain employs TRBV5-5 and TRBJ1-6; no clear D. The germline gives CDR1 SGHKS, CDR2 YYEKEE (reference sequence). The V end was cut by 1 base, the J end by 7 bases, with 15 bases between. The CDR3 runs 16 residues. CDR3: CASSLWLGSGNSPLHF. Here the CDR3 DNA reads TGTGCCAGCAGCTTGTGGTTGGGCAGCGGAAATTCACCCCTCCACTTT. The whole variable domain, remainder taken from reference TRBV5-5 and TRBJ1-6, is DAGVTQSPTHLIKTRGQQVTLRCSPISGHKSVSWYQQVLGQGPQFIFQYYEKEERGRGNFPDRFSARQFPNYSSELNVNALLLGDSALYLCASSLWLGSGNSPLHFGNGTRLTVT.

This rearrangement joins TRBV5-4 to TRBJ1-1; tentatively, D is TRBD1 (6 bases). Germline-derived CDR1 and CDR2 are SGHNT and YYREEE (reference sequence). The CDR3 is 14 amino acids. V was clipped by 4 bases and J by 5 bases, with 15 bases between them. This chain's CDR3 is CASSLEGVRTEAFF. The CDR3 DNA sequence: TGTGCCAGCAGCCTGGAGGGGGTGAGGACTGAAGCTTTCTTT.

About this clone: The germline gene is not matched at one end of the junction; a read error may be the cause. The rearrangement uses TRBV7-9 and TRBJ2-2; weak D call: TRBD2 (5 bases). The germline CDR1 and CDR2 sequences are SEHNR and FQNEAQ (reference sequence). CDR3 length equals 16 residues. The CDR3 is CSSSLDSSGHTGELFF. The CDR3 DNA reads TGTTCCAGCAGCTTAGATTCCAGCGGCCACACCGGGGAGCTGTTTTTT. Using reference TRBV7-9 and TRBJ2-2 for the parts outside the CDR3, the full variable domain is DTGVSQNPRHKITKRGQNVTFRCDPISEHNRLYWYRQTLGQGPEFLTYFQNEAQLEKSRLLSDRFSAERPKGSFSTLEIQRTEQGDSAMYLCSSSLDSSGHTGELFFGEGSRLTVL.

The chain links TRBV11-3 to TRBJ2-3, with TRBD2 identical over 7 bases. Germline trimming cut 3 bases from V and 0 bases from J; bases unmatched to any gene: 12. The CDR3 has 18 amino acids. CDR1 and CDR2 from the germline V gene are SGHNT and YENEEA. CDR3 coding DNA: TGTGCCAGCAGCTTTCGTAGCGGGCCCCTTACTAGCACAGATACGCAGTATTTT. This codes for CASSFRSGPLTSTDTQYF.

This chain uses TRBV6-1 with TRBJ1-2; weak D call: TRBD1 (5 bases). V lost 2 bases and J 3 bases, leaving 13 bases between the germline ends. The germline CDR1 and CDR2 sequences are MNHNS and SASEGT. The CDR3 has 15 amino acids. CDR3 coding DNA: TGTGCCAGCAGTGAAACAACAGGACGGTACTATGGCTACACCTTC. This translates into CASSETTGRYYGYTF.

The rearrangement uses TRBV7-6 and TRBJ2-7; 7 bases map to TRBD2. V trimming: 1 base; J trimming: 1 base; junction bases outside the gene matches: 4. CDR1 SGHVS and CDR2 FNYEAQ come from the germline V gene. CDR3 size: 15 residues. CDR3 bases: TGTGCCAGCAGCTTAGGCGGGAGCGGTTCCTACGAGCAGTACTTC. It is translated as CASSLGGSGSYEQYF.

This chain joins TRBV28 and TRBJ1-4; 10 bases are a match to TRBD1. The junction had 9 bases not matched to a gene; V was cut back by 5 bases and J by 0 bases. This CDR3 is 18 amino acids long. Germline V gives CDR1 MDHEN, CDR2 SYDVKM. The CDR3: CASSGPGQGLATNEKLFF. CDR3 bases: TGTGCCAGCAGTGGACCGGGACAGGGGCTTGCAACTAATGAAAAACTGTTTTTT.

This chain links TRBV11-3 with TRBJ2-3; 12 bases map to TRBD2. The CDR3 spans 17 residues. The germline V gene has CDR1 SGHNT and CDR2 YENEEA. The V segment lost 5 bases and the J segment 4 bases; nucleotides outside the gene matches: 10. The CDR3 protein is CASSPRRTSGVSDTQYF. The CDR3 bases are TGTGCCAGCAGCCCACGCCGGACTAGCGGGGTATCAGATACGCAGTATTTT.

V gene TRBV9 combines with J gene TRBJ2-2; D might be TRBD1 (7 bases). This CDR3 contains 15 residues. Germline V CDR1 and CDR2: SGDLS, YYNGEE. Trimming took 0 bases from V and 5 from J, leaving 11 bases between them. CDR3 nucleotides: TGTGCCAGCAGCGTAGCCGCAGGGGGGACCGGGGAGCTGTTTTTT. Protein product: CASSVAAGGTGELFF.

The rearrangement uses TRBV6-1 and TRBJ2-7, with 10 bases fitting TRBD1. After removal of 8 bases from V and 6 bases from J, the junction contained 10 bases not matched to a gene. This CDR3 contains 14 residues. CDR1 is MNHNS and CDR2 is SASEGT in the germline V gene. CDR3 amino acids: CASGGSGQGTEQYF. The CDR3 DNA reads TGTGCCAGCGGAGGATCGGGACAGGGGACCGAGCAGTACTTC.

The V gene is TRBV28, the J gene TRBJ1-5, with D possibly being TRBD1 (5 bases). Germline values: CDR1 MDHEN, CDR2 SYDVKM. The CDR3 covers 16 residues. V lost 8 bases and J 4 bases, leaving 21 bases between the germline ends. CDR3 in amino acids: CASALVRTSPNQPQHF. The CDR3 nucleotides read TGTGCCAGCGCCCTAGTACGGACATCCCCTAATCAGCCCCAGCATTTT.

The chain combines TRBV30 with TRBJ1-2; D not certain. Looked up from germline, CDR1 is GTSNPN and CDR2 is SVGIG (reference sequence). Deletions cut 6 bases from V and 8 bases from J, with 19 bases between. This CDR3 has 13 amino acids. CDR3 in amino acids: CACTSRTNQGYTF. For the CDR3, the DNA is TGTGCCTGCACAAGTCGTACAAACCAGGGCTACACCTTC.

The chain couples TRBV7-8 to TRBJ2-1; TRBD2 might be the D (6 bases). This CDR3 contains 15 residues. The V gene's germline CDR1 is SGHVS and CDR2 FQNEAQ. The V gene lost 5 bases and the J gene lost 7 bases, with 18 bases spanning the gap. In DNA, the CDR3 is TGTGCCAGCAGCCCAAATGGGCGGGGTTTTAATGAGCAGTTCTTC. It is translated as CASSPNGRGFNEQFF.

The chain employs TRBV6-5 and TRBJ2-5; 8 bases line up with TRBD1. After removal of 6 bases from V and 2 bases from J, the junction contained 2 bases not matched to a gene. Per germline, CDR1 MNHEY and CDR2 SVGAGI. There are 13 residues in the CDR3. CDR3 amino acids: CASRGQEQETQYF. CDR3 nucleotides: TGTGCCAGCAGGGGACAGGAACAAGAGACCCAGTACTTC.